Included here is one TCR beta chain sequence, with context. What it recognizes is unknown. The data were taken from a study of T-cell memory formation after mild COVID-19. The overall study: Each donor largely had its own TCR clusters. General study findings and limits: Some clones that responded were present in memory (sampled pre-infection), which suggests cross-reactive memory joined.

TCRdb reprocessed the 5' RACE reads via MiXCR and lists one record per CDR3 protein. The sample records about 350,000 distinct CDR3 sequences, roughly 13% being singletons. The sample was PBMCs or a T cell subset sorted from them (not recorded which). The receptor's source is a man between 18 and 35 years old who had mild COVID-19 (a few samples of this study predate the infection). Cell type and time point are not known.

The CDR3 protein is CASSPELAGAYEQYF. Written as DNA, the CDR3 is TGTGCCAGCAGCCCCGAGCTAGCGGGGGCCTACGAGCAGTACTTC. V is TRBV7-8 and J is TRBJ2-7; 10 bases are shared with TRBD2. The CDR3 is 15 residues long. Trimming removed 5 bases from V and 2 bases from J; junction bases left unmatched: 6. Germline V gives CDR1 SGHVS, CDR2 FQNEAQ.